The rows below give T cell receptor beta chains drawn from one sample of a study of ipilimumab plus nivolumab after autologous stem cell transplantation. Sequenced by immunoSEQ multiplex PCR; TCRdb stores in-frame clones only, minus some. The sample comprises around 45,000 clones, more than 70% of which are singletons, and approximately 0.8% rests with the top ten. This specimen was PBMCs, taken in a trial of ipilimumab plus nivolumab as post-transplant consolidation. The source is a male donor with multiple myeloma. The CDR3 runs from the conserved cysteine through the conserved F or W. D genes are given only for firm matches. Size values are once, few and many counts, or a class for expanded clones, and some rows have none.

abundance	d_gene	j_gene	v_gene	CDR3nt	CDR3aa
.	.	TRBJ1-2	TRBV6-5	TGTGCCAGCAGTTCCTTCAGGGGCTCCGTCTATGGCTACACCTTC	CASSSFRGSVYGYTF
.	.	TRBJ2-5	TRBV11-2	TGTGCCAGCAGCTTTCAGGGTGGGGAAGAGACCCAGTACTTC	CASSFQGGEETQYF
.	TRBD1	TRBJ2-5	TRBV6-1	TGTGCCAGCTACGGGACAGGGGTCCAAGAGACCCAGTACTTC	CASYGTGVQETQYF
.	TRBD1	TRBJ2-2	TRBV10-3	TGTGCCATCAGGGGGGACAGGGGGTCCGGGGAGCTGTTTTTT	CAIRGDRGSGELFF
.	.	TRBJ2-3	TRBV7-9	TGTGCCAGCAGCCCGTGGGCAGGGGCCACAGATACGCAGTATTTT	CASSPWAGATDTQYF
.	TRBD2	TRBJ2-1	TRBV7-2	TGTGCCAGCAGTCATAGCGGGGGGGCCTACAATGAGCAGTTCTTC	CASSHSGGAYNEQFF
.	TRBD1	TRBJ1-2	TRBV27	TGTGCCAGCAGGGCGACAGGGGGACGTGGCTACACCTTC	CASRATGGRGYTF
.	TRBD1	TRBJ1-5	TRBV27	TGTGCCAGCAGTATATTCTTAGGGGGCGATCAGCCCCAGCATTTT	CASSIFLGGDQPQHF
.	.	TRBJ2-7	TRBV6-5	TGTGCCAGCAGTTACGGACGGAGAGGGGGCTACGAGCAGTACTTC	CASSYGRRGGYEQYF
.	.	TRBJ1-1	TRBV5-1	TGCGCCAGCAGCCTCATGGCAGGGGCGCCGAACACTGAAGCTTTCTTT	CASSLMAGAPNTEAFF
.	.	TRBJ2-3	TRBV27	TGTGCCAGCAGTCTCTGGACAAACTCAGATACGCAGTATTTT	CASSLWTNSDTQYF
.	TRBD1	TRBJ1-2	TRBV7-8	TGTGCCAGCAGCCCCGGGACAGACTATGGCTACACCTTC	CASSPGTDYGYTF
.	.	TRBJ2-5	TRBV5-4	TGTGCCAGCAGCCCCGCCGCTTACCAAGAGACCCAGTACTTC	CASSPAAYQETQYF
few	TRBD1	TRBJ2-7	TRBV27	TGTGCCAGCAACCCGACAGGGACGTCCTACGAGCAGTACTTC	CASNPTGTSYEQYF
.	.	TRBJ1-1	TRBV9	TGTGCCAGCAGCACCCAAGGGGGAGACACTGAAGCTTTCTTT	CASSTQGGDTEAFF
.	.	TRBJ2-5	TRBV12-2	TGTGCAAGTCGCCTAGCTAGCGGGAGGGCCGGGGAGACCCAGTACTTC	CASRLASGRAGETQYF
.	.	TRBJ1-4	TRBV6-6	TGTGCCAGCAGTTACGCTACAGGGAGGCTGTTTTTT	CASSYATGRLFF
.	.	TRBJ1-6	TRBV28	TGTGCCAGCAAAGGGTTGTATAATTCACCCCTCCACTTT	CASKGLYNSPLHF
once	.	TRBJ2-7	TRBV7-9	TGTGCCAGCAGCTTATGGGGGCAGGGCGAGCAGTACTTC	CASSLWGQGEQYF
.	TRBD1	TRBJ1-4	TRBV4-3	TGCGCCAGCAGCCAGCCCCTCGGACAGGGGAATGAAAAACTGTTTTTT	CASSQPLGQGNEKLFF
.	.	TRBJ1-2	TRBV11-2	TGTGCCAGCAGCTTAGGCACAGTAACTAACTATGGCTACACCTTC	CASSLGTVTNYGYTF
.	.	TRBJ2-3	TRBV5-1	TGCGCCAGCAGCTTTGCGGGGCAACGCACAGATACGCAGTATTTT	CASSFAGQRTDTQYF
once	TRBD1	TRBJ2-7	TRBV27	TGTGCCAGCAGTCCTCGGACAGGGGTCGGGGAGCAGTACTTC	CASSPRTGVGEQYF
few	.	TRBJ1-4	TRBV10-3	TGTGCCATCGGTAGGACAGAGAATGAAAAACTGTTTTTT	CAIGRTENEKLFF
.	TRBD2	TRBJ2-1	TRBV7-2	TGTGCCAGCAGCGCTCAGGGTAGCGGGGGGAGAAATGAGCAGTTCTTC	CASSAQGSGGRNEQFF
.	.	TRBJ2-2	TRBV29-1	TGCAGCGTTTGGGGGGAAACCGGGGAGCTGTTTTTT	CSVWGETGELFF
.	.	TRBJ2-3	TRBV7-9	TGTGCCAGCAGCTTAGCGACTTCGGCGGATAGCACAGATACGCAGTATTTT	CASSLATSADSTDTQYF
.	.	TRBJ1-2	TRBV5-1	TGCGCCAGCAGCTTGGGGATGGGGTCCTTTAACCCTCTTGGCTACACCTTC	CASSLGMGSFNPLGYTF
.	.	TRBJ2-7	TRBV12-5	TGTGCTAGTGGTTTGGTTCAACCAGGAAGTTACGAGCAGTACTTC	CASGLVQPGSYEQYF
.	TRBD1	TRBJ1-4	TRBV9	TGTGCCAGCAGCGTAGCCAAGGACAGGGATTGGTCAACTAATGAAAAACTGTTTTTT	CASSVAKDRDWSTNEKLFF
.	.	TRBJ2-1	TRBV11-2	TGTGCCAGCACCCGGGGTGGGAGCCAATACAATGAGCAGTTCTTC	CASTRGGSQYNEQFF
.	.	TRBJ1-6	TRBV5-1	TGCGCCAGCAGCTTGACTGGGGAGCCCTGGGATAATTCACCCCTCCACTTT	CASSLTGEPWDNSPLHF
.	.	TRBJ1-1	TRBV18	TGTGCCAGCTCACCTGGGCAGAACACTGAAGCTTTCTTT	CASSPGQNTEAFF
.	.	TRBJ1-3	TRBV5-1	TGCGCCAGCAGCGTATACTACAGGGCCACTCCAGGAAACACCATATATTTT	CASSVYYRATPGNTIYF
few	.	TRBJ2-2	TRBV25-1	TGTGCCAGCAGTGAATATTTCAGGGACACCGGGGAGCTGTTTTTT	CASSEYFRDTGELFF
.	TRBD2	TRBJ2-7	TRBV4-3	TGCGCCAGCAGCCAAGAGGACCGGCAGGGAGGGTACTCCTACGAGCAGTACTTC	CASSQEDRQGGYSYEQYF
.	.	TRBJ1-1	TRBV7-3	TGTGCCAGCAGCCCGGGGGGGGGCACTGAAGCTTTCTTT	CASSPGGGTEAFF
.	.	TRBJ1-3	TRBV9	TGTGCCAGCAGCGTAGGGACACTCGGAAACACCATATATTTT	CASSVGTLGNTIYF
once	.	TRBJ2-1	TRBV29-1	TGCAGCGTTGAATGGTTGGGGGACAATGAGCAGTTCTTC	CSVEWLGDNEQFF